A single sample gave rise to the 27 T cell receptor beta chains below, sequenced in a study of blood T cell repertoires in COVID-19 (dated by TCRdb to 2018 to 2021). Library generation was performed with the immunoSEQ multiplex PCR assay. The source is immuneACCESS, and TCRdb retained only in-frame sequences with V and J called. Part of the clones is not carried over; for the studies checked, unresolved V genes explain less than half of this, and the remainder is unexplained. For this sample there are more than 100,000 clones; roughly 84% appear just once. The ten largest clonotypes hold under 5% of the sample. Sequencing used PBMCs or T cells enriched from blood (not recorded which). The source is a woman aged 30 to 39 who had recovered from COVID-19.

The chain joins TRBV19 to TRBJ2-1; 7 positions match TRBD2. CDR1 and CDR2 (germline): LNHDA, SQIVND (reference sequence). The CDR3 has 19 amino acids. V shed 7 bases, J shed 0 bases, and the junction held 18 bases outside the gene matches. The CDR3 DNA sequence: TGTGCCAGTAAGAAAGGCGGGAGTGGGGCTCCGGGCTCCTACAATGAGCAGTTCTTC. Translating gives CASKKGGSGAPGSYNEQFF. The full variable domain, in which reference TRBV19 and TRBJ2-1 provide the parts outside the CDR3, is DGGITQSPKYLFRKEGQNVTLSCEQNLNHDAMYWYRQDPGQGLRLIYYSQIVNDFQKGDIAEGYSVSREKKESFPLTVTSAQKNPTAFYLCASKKGGSGAPGSYNEQFFGPGTRLTVL.

This rearrangement joins TRBV18 to TRBJ1-4; 10 bases map to TRBD1. J gave up 5 bases and V 5 bases, and 5 bases lay outside the gene matches. The CDR3 extends over 15 amino acids. Germline-derived CDR1 and CDR2 are KGHSH and LQKENI. The CDR3 nucleotides read TGTGCCAGCTCAACACGGACAGGGGGAAATGAAAAACTGTTTTTT. Encoded protein: CASSTRTGGNEKLFF.

The chain recombines TRBV19 with TRBJ1-5; 10 bases line up with TRBD1. Germline assignment: CDR1 LNHDA and CDR2 SQIVND (reference sequence). Trimming at V came to 4 bases and at J to 2 bases, leaving 8 bases not matched to a gene. The CDR3 covers 17 residues. This CDR3 is CASSTGQGGVGNQPQHF. CDR3 DNA sequence: TGTGCCAGTAGTACTGGACAGGGGGGTGTTGGCAATCAGCCCCAGCATTTT.

CDR3 nucleotides: TGTGCCATCAGTGAATTTGGACAGGGTAATGAAAAACTGTTTTTT. Translation gives CAISEFGQGNEKLFF. The chain is built from TRBV10-3 and TRBJ1-4, with TRBD1 identical over 8 bases. The germline V gene encodes CDR1 ENHRY and CDR2 SYGVKD. V was pared by 3 bases and J by 4 bases, with 4 bases of the junction left unmatched. This CDR3 is built from 15 residues.

This clone appeared a single time. V gene TRBV2 combines with J gene TRBJ1-1; tentative D call: TRBD1 (5 bases). Germline V gene sequence: CDR1 SNHLY, CDR2 FYNNEI. The CDR3 is 14 amino acids. V lost 3 bases and J 3 bases, leaving 11 bases between the germline ends. The CDR3 DNA follows: TGTGCCAGCAGTGAGTGGCAGGGTGACACTGAAGCTTTCTTT. This translates into CASSEWQGDTEAFF.

This rearrangement joins TRBV13 to TRBJ1-1; TRBD1 matches 9 bases. Germline assignment: CDR1 PRHDT and CDR2 FYEKMQ (reference sequence). This CDR3 has 13 amino acids. Unmatched junction bases numbered 5, after V lost 7 bases and J lost 5 bases. CDR3 amino acids: CASTSDRGTEAFF. The CDR3 region has the DNA TGTGCCAGCACCTCGGACAGGGGAACTGAAGCTTTCTTT.

The chain is built from TRBV6-2 or TRBV6-3 and TRBJ2-1, with D maybe TRBD2 (5 bases). V dropped 5 bases and J dropped 9 bases, with 14 bases sitting between them. CDR3 length equals 13 residues. Germline lookup yields CDR1 MNHEY and CDR2 SVGEGT. CDR3 amino acids: CASSRALAGEQFF. CDR3 in DNA: TGTGCCAGCAGTAGGGCCCTGGCGGGTGAGCAGTTCTTC.

This rearrangement joins TRBV3-1 (or the pseudogene TRBV3-2) to TRBJ2-5; TRBD1 might be the D (7 bases). CDR3 size: 18 residues. In germline, CDR1 is LGHDT, CDR2 YNNKEL (reference sequence). V was cut by 7 bases and J by 5 bases, with 29 bases left in between. The chain's CDR3 is CASTSKGRRGGGGETQYF. The CDR3 region has the DNA TGTGCCAGCACCTCCAAAGGGAGACGAGGGGGCGGAGGGGAGACCCAGTACTTC.

CDR3 sequence reads: CASSLGGGETDTQYF. The CDR3 DNA sequence: TGTGCCAGCAGTCTGGGGGGGGGCGAGACAGATACGCAGTATTTT. This sequence joins TRBV6-5 and TRBJ2-3, with D maybe TRBD2 (7 bases). V lost 5 bases, J lost 3 bases, and 15 bases lay in between. Germline CDR1 MNHEY, CDR2 SVGAGI. This CDR3 comprises 15 residues.

The V call is TRBV19, the J call TRBJ1-4; 10 bases are a match to TRBD1. The CDR3 runs to 15 residues. CDR1 and CDR2 (germline): LNHDA, SQIVND (reference sequence). V shed 5 bases and J 7 bases; nucleotides not matched to a gene: 7. CDR3 protein: CASSPDRGPTEKLFF. In nucleotides, the CDR3 is TGTGCCAGTAGTCCCGACAGGGGGCCGACTGAAAAACTGTTTTTT.

The chain carries TRBV21-1 and TRBJ2-2; the table gives TRBD2 as D, unverified against the DNA. TRBV21-1 constitutes a pseudogene. This CDR3 has 18 amino acids. The CDR3 coding sequence is TGTGCCAGCAGCAAAGCCTGGGGACTAGCGGGATACACCGGGGAGCTGTTTTTT. Encoded protein: CASSKAWGLAGYTGELFF.

The V gene is TRBV5-1, the J gene TRBJ1-1, with 9 bases aligning to TRBD1. J gave up 4 bases and V 3 bases, and 7 bases lay outside the gene matches. This CDR3 comprises 15 residues. The germline gives CDR1 SGHRS, CDR2 YFSETQ. The DNA of the CDR3 is TGCGCCAGCAGCTCGGCCGACAGGGGGGTCACTGAAGCTTTCTTT. It encodes CASSSADRGVTEAFF.

The chain recombines TRBV4-1 with TRBJ1-4; D not resolved. Germline lookup yields CDR1 MGHRA and CDR2 YSYEKL. The length of the CDR3 is 15 residues. V lost 0 bases, J lost 4 bases, and 9 bases lay in between. The CDR3 nucleotides read TGCGCCAGCAGCCAAGAGGGCGGGTTTAATGAAAAACTGTTTTTT. Translating gives CASSQEGGFNEKLFF.

This clone was detected only once. This chain connects TRBV19 to TRBJ1-6; TRBD1 agrees at 11 bases. The germline V gene encodes CDR1 LNHDA and CDR2 SQIVND (reference sequence). The CDR3 totals 15 residues. The trim removed 3 bases at V and 8 bases at J, leaving 3 bases unmatched. Here the CDR3 DNA reads TGTGCCAGTAGTATGAGGACAGGGGGCCATTCACCCCTCCACTTT. Translated: CASSMRTGGHSPLHF.

The chain is built from TRBV7-9 and TRBJ1-5; D is perhaps TRBD1 (5 bases). Germline V gene sequence: CDR1 SEHNR, CDR2 FQNEAQ (reference sequence). Trimming left V 5 bases short and J 1 base short, with 15 bases between. The CDR3 has 16 residues. CDR3 amino acids: CASSPLGGRSNQPQHF. The CDR3 nucleotides are TGTGCCAGCAGCCCCCTGGGGGGTCGGAGCAATCAGCCCCAGCATTTT.

The V gene is TRBV7-2, the J gene TRBJ1-3, with D perhaps TRBD1 (5 bases). Trimming cost V 3 bases and J 0 bases, with 12 bases left between them. From germline, CDR1 is SGHTA and CDR2 FQGNSA. The CDR3 is made up of 16 amino acids. The CDR3 DNA reads as TGTGCCAGCAGCTTGTGGCAGGGTGGCTCTGGAAACACCATATATTTT. It encodes CASSLWQGGSGNTIYF.

The rearrangement uses TRBV5-4 and TRBJ2-5; a possible D gene is TRBD2 (6 bases). The CDR3 sequence is 14 residues long. CDR1 and CDR2 from the germline V gene are SGHNT and YYREEE (reference sequence). V gave up 3 bases and J gave up 2 bases, with 11 bases separating them. The CDR3 bases are TGTGCCAGCAGCTCCCGGGGGTGGCAAGAGACCCAGTACTTC. Amino acid sequence: CASSSRGWQETQYF. Together with reference TRBV5-4 and TRBJ2-5, the CDR3 gives the full variable domain: ETGVTQSPTHLIKTRGQQVTLRCSSQSGHNTVSWYQQALGQGPQFIFQYYREEENGRGNFPPRFSGLQFPNYSSELNVNALELDDSALYLCASSSRGWQETQYFGPGTRLLVL.

This sequence joins TRBV18 and TRBJ2-4, with 10 positions matching TRBD2. The CDR3 is 18 amino acids. J lost 0 bases, V lost 3 bases, and 8 bases had no gene match. Germline loops: CDR1 KGHSH, CDR2 LQKENI. CDR3 sequence reads: CASSPPGLATQAKNIQYF. The CDR3 DNA is TGTGCCAGCTCACCCCCGGGACTAGCGACTCAAGCCAAAAACATTCAGTACTTC.

This clone occurred a few times. The V call is TRBV5-1, the J call TRBJ1-5; 7 bases are a match to TRBD1. After removal of 0 bases from V and 9 bases from J, the junction contained 3 bases not matched to a gene. This CDR3 is 13 amino acids long. The germline gives CDR1 SGHRS, CDR2 YFSETQ. This CDR3 reads CASSLGQGGPQHF. The CDR3 nucleotides are TGCGCCAGCAGCTTGGGGCAGGGGGGGCCCCAGCATTTT.

This chain joins TRBV5-1 and TRBJ1-1; 7 bases are a match to TRBD1. Germline V gene lookup returns CDR1 SGHRS and CDR2 YFSETQ. Unmatched junction bases numbered 4, after V lost 5 bases and J lost 0 bases. The CDR3 loop spans 14 amino acids. The CDR3 here is CASRRQGLNTEAFF. Here the CDR3 DNA reads TGCGCCAGCAGACGACAGGGATTGAACACTGAAGCTTTCTTT.

V and J are TRBV11-3 and TRBJ2-7, with D possibly TRBD1 on 5 matching bases. The CDR3 is 14 amino acids. Trimming shortened V by 5 bases and J by 0 bases, and 11 bases separated the two germline ends. Per germline, CDR1 SGHNT and CDR2 YENEEA. DNA for the CDR3: TGTGCCAGCAGCCCAGGACATTCCTCCTACGAGCAGTACTTC. Its protein product is CASSPGHSSYEQYF.

The chain uses TRBV6-5 and TRBJ1-2, with D possibly matching TRBD1 (6 bases). CDR3 length: 15 residues. V was trimmed by 8 bases and J by 0 bases, leaving 16 bases between them. Germline CDR1 reads MNHEY; CDR2 reads SVGAGI. The chain's CDR3 is CASVNRGASNYGYTF. CDR3 in DNA: TGTGCCAGCGTAAACCGGGGGGCCTCTAACTATGGCTACACCTTC.

This chain joins TRBV28 and TRBJ1-5; D may be TRBD1 (5 bases). Trimming removed 3 bases from V and 11 bases from J, with 11 bases in between. The CDR3 extends over 12 amino acids. Germline V gene data show CDR1 as MDHEN and CDR2 as SYDVKM. The CDR3 loop reads CASSFAGLAQHF. CDR3 nucleotide sequence: TGTGCCAGCAGTTTTGCAGGGTTGGCCCAGCATTTT.

The rearrangement uses TRBV5-6 and TRBJ2-7; no reliable D call. Trimming stripped 0 bases from V and 11 bases from J, with 12 bases between. The CDR3 spans 12 residues. CDR1 is SGHDT, CDR2 YYEEEE, per germline. The CDR3 is CASSLVAEIKYF. CDR3 coding DNA: TGTGCCAGCAGCTTGGTGGCGGAGATAAAGTACTTC.

DNA of the CDR3: TGCGCCAGCAGCACAGGGGATTCGACGACTAATGAAAAACTGTTTTTT. It is translated as CASSTGDSTTNEKLFF. The rearrangement joins TRBV5-1 to TRBJ1-4; 7 bases match TRBD1. Germline CDR1 SGHRS, CDR2 YFSETQ. J was trimmed by 2 bases and V by 4 bases; bases with no gene match: 8. This CDR3 comprises 16 residues.

This rearrangement joins TRBV5-1 to TRBJ2-3, with 7 bases aligning to TRBD2. This CDR3 comprises 15 residues. Germline V gene data show CDR1 as SGHRS and CDR2 as YFSETQ. V lost 0 bases to trimming and J lost 6 bases; unmatched junction nucleotides: 7. The CDR3 DNA reads as TGCGCCAGCAGCTTGGATGCGGGAGCGGTGGATACGCAGTATTTT. This codes for CASSLDAGAVDTQYF.

This chain uses TRBV28 with TRBJ2-3, with TRBD1 matching over 9 bases. The CDR3 loop spans 18 amino acids. The J segment lost 3 bases and the V segment lost 1 base, leaving 11 bases of the junction unmatched. The V gene's germline CDR1 is MDHEN and CDR2 SYDVKM. The DNA for the CDR3 is TGTGCCAGCAGTTTATCCCCGCTGACAGGGGGAGGTACAGATACGCAGTATTTT. Protein sequence: CASSLSPLTGGGTDTQYF. The entire variable domain, with the rest obtained from reference TRBV28 and TRBJ2-3, is as follows: DVKVTQSSRYLVKRTGEKVFLECVQDMDHENMFWYRQDPGLGLRLIYFSYDVKMKEKGDIPEGYSVSREKKERFSLILESASTNQTSMYLCASSLSPLTGGGTDTQYFGPGTRLTVL.